A single sample gave rise to the 13 T cell receptor beta chains below, sequenced in a study of neurological immune-mediated disorders. Regarding time point: longitudinal time-point 3. TCRdb re-analysed the 5' RACE reads in MiXCR, keeping a single row per CDR3 protein. The table shows roughly 57,000 distinct CDR3 sequences, with more than 7% occurring only once. Source material: PBMCs. These receptors all come from a woman aged 40-49 years in good health.

This chain joins TRBV25-1 and TRBJ2-1; tentatively, D is TRBD2 (5 bases). CDR3 length: 17 residues. From germline, CDR1 is MGHDK and CDR2 SYGVNS. V dropped 2 bases and J dropped 8 bases, with 22 bases sitting between them. The CDR3 here is CASSEPGAGRGLDEQFF. The CDR3, as DNA: TGTGCCAGCAGTGAACCAGGCGCGGGTCGCGGACTTGATGAGCAGTTCTTC.

This clonotype was observed many times. This chain links TRBV12-5 with TRBJ2-7; no clear D. The length of the CDR3 is 11 residues. Germline V CDR1 and CDR2: LGHNT, FRNRAP. V dropped 2 bases and J dropped 4 bases, with 3 bases sitting between them. The CDR3 here is CASGLWYEQYF. As DNA, the CDR3 is TGTGCTAGTGGTTTGTGGTACGAGCAGTACTTC.

This clonotype was seen many times. The chain uses TRBV4-3 and TRBJ1-1; D uncertain. V was trimmed by 0 bases and J by 0 bases, leaving 5 bases between them. The V gene's germline CDR1 is LGHNA and CDR2 YSLEER. The CDR3 has 14 amino acids. The CDR3 protein is CASSQDRMNTEAFF. In DNA, the CDR3 is TGCGCCAGCAGCCAAGATAGGATGAACACTGAAGCTTTCTTT.

This clonotype has at least ten counts. The V call is TRBV7-2, the J call TRBJ1-1; D may be TRBD1 (6 bases). The germline V gene has CDR1 SGHTA and CDR2 FQGNSA. CDR3 length equals 15 residues. V was shortened by 5 bases and J by 1 base, with 14 bases between the two germline ends. The CDR3 DNA reads TGTGCCAGCAGCCCCCGGACAGAATGGAACACTGAAGCTTTCTTT. Its translation: CASSPRTEWNTEAFF.

This clonotype occurred many times. The rearrangement joins TRBV20-1 to TRBJ1-5; 8 nucleotides align to TRBD1. The CDR3 runs 14 residues. The V and J ends lost 6 bases and 4 bases, in that order; junction bases with no gene match: 8. CDR1 is DFQATT, CDR2 SNEGSKA, per germline (reference sequence). The CDR3 DNA reads as TGCAGTGCCCCTGACAGGGGATTTAATCAGCCCCAGCATTTT. This codes for CSAPDRGFNQPQHF.

In its sample, this clonotype was seen many times. The CDR3: CASYRGNDGEQFF. The CDR3 DNA reads as TGCGCCAGCTACAGGGGAAACGACGGGGAGCAGTTCTTC. This chain links TRBV5-1 with TRBJ2-1, with 7 positions matching TRBD1. Germline V CDR1 and CDR2: SGHRS, YFSETQ. Trimming removed 7 bases from V and 10 bases from J; junction bases left unmatched: 11. This CDR3 region has 13 residues.

V gene TRBV6-1 combines with J gene TRBJ1-2; D not certain. This CDR3 contains 14 residues. Germline V gives CDR1 MNHNS, CDR2 SASEGT. V was pared by 5 bases and J by 6 bases, with 16 bases between. The CDR3 bases are TGTGCCAGCAGTTCCCGCGGGAGGACGGATGGCTACACCTTC. The encoded protein is CASSSRGRTDGYTF.

The chain couples TRBV7-2 to TRBJ1-5; TRBD1 matches 10 bases. CDR3 size: 15 residues. CDR1 is SGHTA and CDR2 is FQGNSA in the germline V gene. With 5 bases clipped from V and 5 bases from J, the junction kept 6 bases outside the gene matches. The CDR3 spells CASSPRDRGDQPQHF. Written as DNA, the CDR3 is TGTGCCAGCAGCCCCCGGGACAGGGGAGATCAGCCCCAGCATTTT.

Many counts were recorded for this clonotype. This chain links TRBV7-9 with TRBJ2-5; D is perhaps TRBD1 (5 bases). The CDR3 totals 15 residues. Per the germline V gene, CDR1 is SEHNR and CDR2 is FQNEAQ (reference sequence). V shed 5 bases and J shed 4 bases, with 17 bases lying between them. CDR3 loop: CASSLGAGRGETQYF. CDR3 coding DNA: TGTGCCAGCAGCCTAGGGGCAGGCCGTGGAGAGACCCAGTACTTC. Full variable domain (outside the CDR3, taken from reference TRBV7-9 and TRBJ2-5): DTGVSQNPRHKITKRGQNVTFRCDPISEHNRLYWYRQTLGQGPEFLTYFQNEAQLEKSRLLSDRFSAERPKGSFSTLEIQRTEQGDSAMYLCASSLGAGRGETQYFGPGTRLLVL.

At least ten counts were recorded for this clonotype. The chain carries TRBV20-1 and TRBJ1-1; D not certain. This CDR3 has 13 amino acids. Germline lookup yields CDR1 DFQATT and CDR2 SNEGSKA (reference sequence). The V end lost 4 bases, the J end lost 3 bases, and 12 bases lay between the germline ends. The DNA of the CDR3 is TGCAGTGCTACTGACGGACCGGACACTGAAGCTTTCTTT. Amino acid sequence: CSATDGPDTEAFF.

DNA for the CDR3: TGTGCCACCAGTGAAAACAGGGGCGAGCAGTACTTC. Translated: CATSENRGEQYF. The chain links TRBV24-1 to TRBJ2-7; TRBD1 matches 7 bases. The CDR3 extends over 12 amino acids. Germline CDR1 KGHDR, CDR2 SFDVKD. V was clipped by 4 bases and J by 6 bases; unmatched bases: 2.

In this sample, this clonotype turned up many times. V and J are TRBV6-6 and TRBJ1-2, with 7 bases fitting TRBD1. V lost 5 bases and J lost 8; bases outside the gene matches: 5. The CDR3 runs to 12 residues. CDR1 is MNHNY and CDR2 is SVGAGI in the germline V gene (reference sequence). CDR3 sequence (DNA): TGTGCCAGCAGTCGCCAGGGGGAAGGCTACACCTTC. It translates to CASSRQGEGYTF.

This clonotype appeared once. V is TRBV29-1 and J is TRBJ2-1, with 7 bases that match TRBD2. The V segment lost 7 bases and the J segment 8 bases; nucleotides outside the gene matches: 14. CDR3 length equals 14 residues. Germline CDR1 and CDR2: SQVTM and ANQGSEA. Here the CDR3 DNA reads TGCAGCGCTGCAAGCGGGACGAGCGGCGATGAGCAGTTCTTC. Protein product: CSAASGTSGDEQFF.